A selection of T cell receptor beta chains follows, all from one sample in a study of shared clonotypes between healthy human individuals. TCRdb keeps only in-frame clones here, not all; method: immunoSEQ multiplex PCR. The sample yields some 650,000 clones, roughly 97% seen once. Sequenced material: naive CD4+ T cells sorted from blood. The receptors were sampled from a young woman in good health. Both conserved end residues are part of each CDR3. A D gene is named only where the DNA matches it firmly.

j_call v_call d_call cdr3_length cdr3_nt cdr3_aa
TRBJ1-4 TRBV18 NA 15 TGTGCCAGCTCCCGGAGCATAGGCTCGGGTGAAAAACTGTTTTTT CASSRSIGSGEKLFF
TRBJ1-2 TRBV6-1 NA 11 TGTGCCAGCCTGAGTAACTATGGCTACACCTTC CASLSNYGYTF
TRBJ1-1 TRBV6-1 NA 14 TGTGCCAGCAGTGAAGCGGGGGCGGGGGCTGAAGCTTTCTTT CASSEAGAGAEAFF
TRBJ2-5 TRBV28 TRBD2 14 TGTGCCAGCAGTGTAGCGGGTATCCAAGAGACCCAGTACTTC CASSVAGIQETQYF
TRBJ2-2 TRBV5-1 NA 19 TGCGCCAGCAGCCTCCGACCCGGCGCTCGGCAAGCGAACACCGGGGAGCTGTTTTTT CASSLRPGARQANTGELFF
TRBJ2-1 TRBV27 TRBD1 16 TGTGCCAGCAGTGCCATGACAGGGAAAAAGAGGGATGAGCAGTTCTTC CASSAMTGKKRDEQFF
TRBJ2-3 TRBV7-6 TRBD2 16 TGTGCCAGCAGCTCGAGACGGGGGACTAGCGCCAATACGCAGTATTTT CASSSRRGTSANTQYF
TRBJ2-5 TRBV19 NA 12 TGTGCCAGTAGTAACGTAGAAGAGACCCAGTACTTC CASSNVEETQYF
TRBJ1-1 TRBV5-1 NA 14 TGCGCCAGCAGCTTGGTGGCAGGAGGCACTGAAGCTTTCTTT CASSLVAGGTEAFF
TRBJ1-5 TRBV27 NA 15 TGTGCCAGCAGTTTATATCCGGTTAGCAATCAGCCCCAGCATTTT CASSLYPVSNQPQHF
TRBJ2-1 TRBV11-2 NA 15 TGTGCCAGCAGCTTAGGAGGGGGCTCCTACAATGAGCAGTTCTTC CASSLGGGSYNEQFF
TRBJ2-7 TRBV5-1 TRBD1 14 TGCGCCAGCAGCGCGGGACAGGGTGAAGACGAGCAGTACTTC CASSAGQGEDEQYF
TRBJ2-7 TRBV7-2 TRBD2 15 TGTGCCAGCGGACCCTTAGCGGGAGGAACCTACGAGCAGTACTTC CASGPLAGGTYEQYF
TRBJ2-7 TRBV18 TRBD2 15 TGTGCCAGCTCGCTGGGACTAGCATATCTCGACGAGCAGTACTTC CASSLGLAYLDEQYF
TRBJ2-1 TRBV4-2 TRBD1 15 TGTGCCAGCAGCCAAAACGACAGGGCAGGGAATGAGCAGTTCTTC CASSQNDRAGNEQFF
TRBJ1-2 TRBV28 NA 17 TGTGCCAGCAGTTTATGGTCGGGCAGAGAGGCTAACTATGGCTACACCTTC CASSLWSGREANYGYTF
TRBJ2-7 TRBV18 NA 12 TGTGCCAGCTCACCCCAATCCTACGAGCAGTACTTC CASSPQSYEQYF
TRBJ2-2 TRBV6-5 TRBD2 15 TGTGCCAGCAGAGGGAGGGTGGAGGGCACCGGGGAGCTGTTTTTT CASRGRVEGTGELFF
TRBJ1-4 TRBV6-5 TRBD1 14 TGTGCCAGCAGCCCGGGACAGGGTGGTGAAAAACTGTTTTTT CASSPGQGGEKLFF
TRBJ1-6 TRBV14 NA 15 TGTGCCAGCAGCCAAGTGGTTGGCGGCGATTCACCCCTCCACTTT CASSQVVGGDSPLHF
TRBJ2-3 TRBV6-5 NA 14 TGTGCCAGCAGCCTTGCAAAGGGTACAGATACGCAGTATTTT CASSLAKGTDTQYF
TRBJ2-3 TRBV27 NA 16 TGTGCCAGCAGTCCGAAGGGGCGAGGGAGCACAGATACGCAGTATTTT CASSPKGRGSTDTQYF